The 3 T cell receptor beta chains given below trace back to one sample, sequenced in a study of blood T cells in healthy people across ages (dated by TCRdb to the mid-2010s). The method behind the library was 5' RACE. Sequenced using an Illumina HiSeq 2500. A second PCR of about 6 to 12 cycles was run with a J-beta primer mix and a sample-barcoded 5' primer. In-frame beta chains were kept once TCRdb had trimmed the public reads at Q25 with fastp and called clones with MiXCR. Every CDR3 protein is listed once, alongside the most common genes and DNA of its rows. The sample data list about 1.4 million distinct CDR3 sequences, and around 59% of these were observed just once. The ten largest make up 6.7% of the sample. Sequencing was carried out using blood. The source of these receptors is a man between 18 and 35 years old in good health.

This clonotype was seen at least ten times. The chain is built from TRBV7-9 and TRBJ2-7; tentative D call: TRBD2 (7 bases). The CDR3 covers 17 residues. Trimming left V 5 bases short and J 4 bases short, with 24 bases between. Germline assignment: CDR1 SEHNR and CDR2 FQNEAQ (reference sequence). The CDR3 DNA reads as TGTGCCAGCAGCCTTCGGACAGCGGGGAGCCCGACGTACGAGCAGTACTTC. As protein: CASSLRTAGSPTYEQYF.

For this clonotype: At one of its ends the junction is not consistent with the germline gene, which may arise from a read error. The chain combines TRBV5-1 with TRBJ2-1; TRBD1 agrees at 10 bases. The DNA end is more similar to TRBJ2-7, so the J call may be wrong. Germline V gene sequence: CDR1 SGHRS, CDR2 YFSETQ. The CDR3 spans 14 residues. CDR3 in DNA: TGCGTCAGCACCAGGACAGGGGGTTACAATGAGCAGTACTTC. Its translation: CVSTRTGGYNEQYF.

This clonotype showed up just a few times. The genes are TRBV29-1 and TRBJ2-1, with D uncertain. V lost 4 bases to trimming and J lost 4 bases, with 11 bases between them. The CDR3 length is 13 residues. The germline gives CDR1 SQVTM, CDR2 ANQGSEA. CDR3 sequence reads: CSVGPRAYNEQFF. The CDR3 nucleotides are TGCAGCGTTGGACCCCGGGCGTACAATGAGCAGTTCTTC.